The clone carrying this TCR beta chain has more than one count but fewer than ten. These data belong to a study of blood T cell repertoires in COVID-19. The wider study: The analysed material was cDNA or gDNA that came from T cells, B-cell-depleted T cells, or PBMCs.

Only in-frame clones appear in the TCRdb table, and some are missing; sequencing was by immunoSEQ multiplex PCR. The data contain roughly 400,000 clones, roughly nine tenths of them singletons. The CDR3 is made up of 16 amino acids. Germline V gene sequence: CDR1 LNHNV, CDR2 YYDKDF (reference sequence). Trimming removed 2 bases from V and 9 bases from J; junction bases left unmatched: 12. This TCR was sampled from a man younger than 45 who had recovered from COVID-19. The rearrangement joins TRBV15 to TRBJ2-1; 8 positions agree with TRBD2. Sequenced: PBMCs or T cells enriched from blood (not recorded which). The CDR3 protein is CATSRFSGLGLSEQFF. CDR3 in DNA: TGTGCCACCAGCAGATTTTCGGGACTAGGGTTGAGTGAGCAGTTCTTC.